This T cell receptor (beta chain) is from a study of vaccination and CD4 T cells after COVID-19. About the research overall: Control cultures were given a CEFX pool, an HIV-1 Nef pool, or no peptide. Whole-study findings and limits: Researchers report that 304 of 307 vaccine-specific clones in convalescent patients proved spike mono-reactive.

The CDR3 is 13 residues long. Trimming removed 1 base at V and 6 bases at J, with 10 bases between. CDR1 is MNHEY, CDR2 SMNVEV, per germline (reference sequence). The treatment is: roughly ten-day PBMC culture with coronavirus spike peptide pools or control peptides (ViraFEST assay). The unexposed donor's CD4+ T cells were collected before the COVID-19 pandemic (2011-2018). Each of days 3 and 7 saw half the medium replaced by fresh IL-2 medium. Sequenced with the Oncomine TCR Beta short-read assay was DNA taken from cultured CD4+ T cells. Using the QIAamp micro DNA kit, genomic DNA was extracted from the CD4+ T cells that had been cultured. MiXCR was run by TCRdb on the PCR reads, yielding one entry per CDR3 protein. The repertoire holds roughly 11,000 distinct CDR3 sequences, 25% to 30% seen once, with about a fifth in the top ten. A few counts support this clonotype. Antigen unknown.

Sequencing was carried out using CD4+ T cells from blood, cultured in vitro. The V call is TRBV27, the J call TRBJ2-7; no definite D call. The TCR was taken from a human donor in good health. In DNA form, the CDR3 reads TGTGCCAGCAGTTTATGGTCTTCCCGCGAGCAGTACTTC. Protein sequence: CASSLWSSREQYF.